The rows below give T cell receptor beta chains drawn from one sample of a study of PD-L1 blockade in urothelial cancer. Method: immunoSEQ multiplex PCR; TCRdb's copy keeps in-frame clones and lacks some. The repertoire holds about 130,000 clones, with about 83% as singletons. The starting material was PBMCs, obtained around atezolizumab (anti-PD-L1) treatment. The origin of the receptors is a man between 45 and 60 years old with urothelial cancer. Each CDR3 is given with its conserved first and last residue. D genes are given only for firm matches. The listing skips clone size in some rows; elsewhere it reads once, few, many or a size class.

j_call,v_call,d_call,clone_size,cdr3_nt,cdr3_aa
TRBJ2-1,TRBV7-3,NA,NA,TGTGCCAGCAGCTTAACGCAGGACTCATGGAATGAGCAGTTCTTC,CASSLTQDSWNEQFF
TRBJ2-5,TRBV2,TRBD2,NA,TGTGCCAGCAGTGAGCGGTCGGACGGGAGGGCCAAAGAGACCCAGTACTTC,CASSERSDGRAKETQYF
TRBJ1-4,TRBV7-2,NA,NA,TGTGCCAGCAGCTTAGGGAGGGTTGAAAAACTGTTTTTT,CASSLGRVEKLFF
TRBJ2-1,TRBV19,TRBD2,NA,TGTGCCAGTAGTAATTTAGCGGGAGGGTACAATGAGCAGTTCTTC,CASSNLAGGYNEQFF
TRBJ2-1,TRBV7-6,TRBD1,NA,TGTGCCAGCAGGTACAGGGGACCTCAGTTCTTC,CASRYRGPQFF
TRBJ2-1,TRBV29-1,TRBD2,once,TGCAGCGTTATTTGGGCTAGCGGGAGGGCCGTCGATGAGCAGTTCTTC,CSVIWASGRAVDEQFF
TRBJ2-2,TRBV11-2,TRBD2,NA,TGTGCCAGCAGCTTCGGACTAGCGGCCACCGGGGAGCTGTTTTTT,CASSFGLAATGELFF
TRBJ2-7,TRBV9,TRBD2,NA,TGTGCCAGCAGCGTATCATCTCTAGCGGGAGGCTACGAGCAGTACTTC,CASSVSSLAGGYEQYF
TRBJ2-3,TRBV5-1,TRBD2,NA,TGCGCCAGCAGGCCCAGACTAGCGGGGGTCACAGATACGCAGTATTTT,CASRPRLAGVTDTQYF
TRBJ2-1,TRBV5-1,NA,NA,TGCGCCAGCAGCTTGGAGGGAGGCTCCTACAATGAGCAGTTCTTC,CASSLEGGSYNEQFF
TRBJ1-4,TRBV5-1,NA,NA,TGCGCCAGCAGCCCGCAGGGAGGGGGTGCTGAAAAACTGTTTTTT,CASSPQGGGAEKLFF
TRBJ2-7,TRBV11-2,TRBD2,NA,TGTGCCAGCAGCTTAGAACGACTAGCGGGCTTCTACGAGCAGTACTTC,CASSLERLAGFYEQYF
TRBJ2-1,TRBV4-2,TRBD2,NA,TGTGCCAGCAGCCAAGAAAGGGCGGGGGGTTACAATGAGCAGTTCTTC,CASSQERAGGYNEQFF
TRBJ1-2,TRBV18,NA,NA,TGTGCCAGCTCACCATGGCAGAACTATGGCTACACCTTC,CASSPWQNYGYTF
TRBJ2-4,TRBV4-1,TRBD2,NA,TGCGCCAGCAGCCCGGGACTAGCGGGAGGCCTAGCCAAAAACATTCAGTACTTC,CASSPGLAGGLAKNIQYF
TRBJ2-1,TRBV7-2,TRBD2,NA,TGTGCCAGCAGCTTAGGTGGTAGCGGGGCCAATGAGCAGTTCTTC,CASSLGGSGANEQFF
TRBJ1-5,TRBV5-1,TRBD1,NA,TGCGCCAGCAGCGCCGGACAGGGAAATCAGCCCCAGCATTTT,CASSAGQGNQPQHF
TRBJ2-1,TRBV18,NA,NA,TGTGCCAGCTCACCTCTCACTCTGAGCTCCTACAATGAGCAGTTCTTC,CASSPLTLSSYNEQFF
TRBJ2-5,TRBV7-2,NA,few,TGTGCCAGCAGCTTACATTACACCCAAGAGACCCAGTACTTC,CASSLHYTQETQYF
TRBJ2-1,TRBV5-1,TRBD2,NA,TGCGCCAGCAGCTTGGACGGGAGGGCCATATATGAGCAGTTCTTC,CASSLDGRAIYEQFF
TRBJ2-5,TRBV11-2,TRBD2,NA,TGTGCCAGCAGCTTTCGAGGGACTAGCGGGGCCCCAGAGACCCAGTACTTC,CASSFRGTSGAPETQYF
TRBJ2-3,TRBV6-6,TRBD1,once,TGTGCCAGCGAATCACCCGCAGGGGGACACACAGATACGCAGTATTTT,CASESPAGGHTDTQYF
TRBJ2-7,TRBV2,NA,few,TGTGCCAGCGCAGACACCCCCGCGACCTACGAGCAGTACTTC,CASADTPATYEQYF
TRBJ1-3,TRBV19,NA,NA,TGTGCCAGTACTGGACAGTCCTCTGGAAACACCATATATTTT,CASTGQSSGNTIYF
TRBJ1-2,TRBV6-1,NA,NA,TGTGCCAGTCGGACAGTAAACTATGGCTACACCTTC,CASRTVNYGYTF
TRBJ2-1,TRBV30,TRBD2,NA,TGTGCCTGGAGCGACCTAGCGGGAGGCGTTAATGAGCAGTTCTTC,CAWSDLAGGVNEQFF
TRBJ2-1,TRBV27,TRBD2,NA,TGTGCCAGCAGTTTACGGGGGACTAGCGGGTTTTACAATGAGCAGTTCTTC,CASSLRGTSGFYNEQFF
TRBJ2-3,TRBV5-6,NA,few,TGTGCCAGCAGCCCCCCTAGTGCCGCAGATACGCAGTATTTT,CASSPPSAADTQYF
TRBJ2-1,TRBV11-2,TRBD2,NA,TGTGCCAGCAGTTCGACTAGCGGGGGGGACAATGAGCAGTTCTTC,CASSSTSGGDNEQFF
TRBJ2-2,TRBV28,NA,NA,TGTGCCAGCAGTTTACCAGGCTCCGGGGAGCTGTTTTTT,CASSLPGSGELFF
TRBJ2-4,TRBV15,NA,NA,TGTGCCACCAGCAGATCACAGGGTCCATCAGGCATTCAGTACTTC,CATSRSQGPSGIQYF